The T cell receptor (beta chain) described here comes from a study of blood T cell repertoires in COVID-19. Measured with immunoSEQ multiplex PCR; TCRdb has only the in-frame clones, and not every one. The sample lists more than 100,000 clones, around 87% occurring once. The sequence came from a woman aged 60-75 years with COVID-19, enrolled during active disease. The sample comprised peripheral blood.

The CDR3 DNA is TGTGCCAGCAGTTACAGAGAGGCCAGGGCTGGCTACACCTTC. This encodes CASSYREARAGYTF. The chain is built from TRBV6-2 or TRBV6-3 and TRBJ1-2; the D gene is possibly TRBD1 (5 bases). This CDR3 spans 14 amino acids. Germline-derived CDR1 and CDR2 are MNHEY and SVGEGT. V lost 2 bases and J lost 7, with 14 bases in between.